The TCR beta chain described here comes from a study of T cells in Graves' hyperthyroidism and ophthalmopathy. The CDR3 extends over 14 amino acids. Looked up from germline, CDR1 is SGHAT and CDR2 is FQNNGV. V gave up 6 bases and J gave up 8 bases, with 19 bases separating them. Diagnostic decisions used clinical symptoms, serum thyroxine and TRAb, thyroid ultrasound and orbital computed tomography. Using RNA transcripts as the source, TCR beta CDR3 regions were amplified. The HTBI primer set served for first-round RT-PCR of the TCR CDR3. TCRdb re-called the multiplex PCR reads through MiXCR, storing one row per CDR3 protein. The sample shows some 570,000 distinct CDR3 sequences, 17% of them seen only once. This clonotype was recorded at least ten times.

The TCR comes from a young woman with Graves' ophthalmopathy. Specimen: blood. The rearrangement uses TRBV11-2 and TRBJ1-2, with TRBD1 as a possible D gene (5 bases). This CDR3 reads CASRPGPLAGGYTF. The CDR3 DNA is TGTGCCAGCAGACCGGGGCCTCTAGCGGGGGGCTACACCTTC.